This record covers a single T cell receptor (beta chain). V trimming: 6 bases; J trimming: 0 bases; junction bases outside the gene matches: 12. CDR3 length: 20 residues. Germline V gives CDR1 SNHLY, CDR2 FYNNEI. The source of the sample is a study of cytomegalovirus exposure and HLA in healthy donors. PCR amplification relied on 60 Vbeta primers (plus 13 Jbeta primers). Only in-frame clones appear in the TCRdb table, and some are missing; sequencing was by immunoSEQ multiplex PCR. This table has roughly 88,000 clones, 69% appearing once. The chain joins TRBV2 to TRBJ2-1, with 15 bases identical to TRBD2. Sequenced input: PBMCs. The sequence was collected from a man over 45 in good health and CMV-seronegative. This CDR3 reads CASSALWTSGGVSSYNEQFF. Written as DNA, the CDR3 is TGTGCCAGCAGCGCCCTCTGGACTAGCGGGGGGGTGAGCTCCTACAATGAGCAGTTCTTC. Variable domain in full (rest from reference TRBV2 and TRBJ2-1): EPEVTQTPSHQVTQMGQEVILRCVPISNHLYFYWYRQILGQKVEFLVSFYNNEISEKSEIFDDQFSVERPDGSNFTLKIRSTKLEDSAMYFCASSALWTSGGVSSYNEQFFGPGTRLTVL.